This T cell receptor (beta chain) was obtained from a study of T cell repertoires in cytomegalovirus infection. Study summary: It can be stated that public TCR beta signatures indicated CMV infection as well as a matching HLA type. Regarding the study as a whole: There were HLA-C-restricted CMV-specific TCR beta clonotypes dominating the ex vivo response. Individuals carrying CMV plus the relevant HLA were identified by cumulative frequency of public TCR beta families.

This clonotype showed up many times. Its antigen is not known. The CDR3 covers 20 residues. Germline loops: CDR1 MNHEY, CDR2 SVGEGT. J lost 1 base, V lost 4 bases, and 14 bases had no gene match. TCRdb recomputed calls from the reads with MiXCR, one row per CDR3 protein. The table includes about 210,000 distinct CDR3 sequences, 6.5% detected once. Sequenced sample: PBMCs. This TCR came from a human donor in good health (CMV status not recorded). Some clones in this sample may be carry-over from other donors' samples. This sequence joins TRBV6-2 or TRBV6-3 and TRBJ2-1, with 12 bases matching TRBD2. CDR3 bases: TGTGCCAGCAGTTCCCCCGGGAGGCTAGCGGGGGGGTCATCCTACAATGAGCAGTTCTTC. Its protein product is CASSSPGRLAGGSSYNEQFF.